A single T cell receptor beta chain is shown here with its context. This clonotype appeared a single time. Its antigen specificity is not known. Qualities for individual bases were not recorded, and no much larger clone is one base off. A single read offers scant evidence. Sample treatment or condition, as interpreted from the label and publication: in vitro stimulation with specific CMV peptide epitopes to enrich CMV-specific T cells. These data are taken from a study of T cell repertoires in cytomegalovirus infection (dated by TCRdb to the late 2010s). About the full investigation: The peptide stimulations were aimed at well-studied HLA-B-restricted epitopes as well as recently identified HLA-C-restricted CMV epitopes, whose presentation resists viral immunomodulation. The HLA type of each donor mattered for the analysis, because public TCR beta signatures pointed to carriage of CMV infection along with the matching HLA type.

Findings and caveats that apply to the study as a whole: In both this cohort and an independent cohort of some 350 donors, the cumulative frequency of public TCR beta family members distinguished carriers of CMV infection plus the relevant HLA type. The ex vivo response was dominated by HLA-C-restricted CMV-specific TCR beta clonotypes, which also provided the single most frequent clonotype in two of eight donors.

The reads were generated on an Illumina HiSeq 1500. TCRdb took the public reads, trimmed them with fastp at Q25, ran MiXCR for clone calling and kept in-frame beta chains. Each record represents a unique CDR3 protein, reported with the most common genes and DNA among its rows. This sample gives about 470,000 distinct CDR3 sequences in total; approximately 46% of them show up just once. 35% to 50% of the sample is taken by the ten largest. The sample in question was cultured PBMCs, obtained from culture after CMV antigen stimulation. This TCR derives from a human donor in good health (CMV status not recorded). Some clones in this sample may be carry-over from other donors' samples.

The DNA reads as follows: TGTGCCAGCAGCTTTACTCTATACACAGATACGCAGTATTTT. Its protein product is CASSFTLYTDTQYF. The chain links TRBV5-4 with TRBJ2-3; there is no confident call for the D gene. Its CDR3 holds 14 amino acids, cysteine through phenylalanine. Solely the CDR3 DNA is kept, with 42 bases framed from the first base. V is shortened by 2 bases, J by 2 bases, and the region joining them spans 9 bases. The germline V gene (reference sequence) provides CDR1 SGHNT and CDR2 YYREEE.